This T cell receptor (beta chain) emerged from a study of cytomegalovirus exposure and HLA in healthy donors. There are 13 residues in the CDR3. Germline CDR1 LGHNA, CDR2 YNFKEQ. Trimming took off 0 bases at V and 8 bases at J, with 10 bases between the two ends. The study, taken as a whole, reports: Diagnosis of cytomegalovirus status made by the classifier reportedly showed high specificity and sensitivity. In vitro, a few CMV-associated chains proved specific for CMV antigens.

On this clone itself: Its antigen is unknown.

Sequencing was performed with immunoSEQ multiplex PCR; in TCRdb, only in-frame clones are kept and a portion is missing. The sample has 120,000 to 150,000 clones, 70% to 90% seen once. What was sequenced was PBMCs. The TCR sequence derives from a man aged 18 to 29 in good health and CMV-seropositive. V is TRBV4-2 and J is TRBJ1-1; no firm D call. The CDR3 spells CASSQEVGEEAFF. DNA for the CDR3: TGTGCCAGCAGCCAAGAAGTAGGAGAAGAAGCTTTCTTT.